A selection of T cell receptor beta chains follows, all from one sample in a study of graft-versus-host responses after intestinal transplantation. Using immunoSEQ multiplex PCR, the repertoire was profiled, and TCRdb retains in-frame clones only, with some absent. The data show around 77,000 clones, approximately 96% seen once. No antigens are known for them. The sequenced sample was unstimulated CD8+ T cells sorted from spleen or lymph node cells, obtained before intestinal transplant. Receptors were obtained from a human donor who received an intestinal transplant. CDR3s include the opening cysteine and the closing phenylalanine or tryptophan. D genes are given only for firm matches. Clone size is stated in some rows and not others, as once, few, many or a class when expanded.

CDR3 length: 15; J gene: TRBJ2-1; V gene: TRBV4-1; clone size: -; D gene: -; CDR3 protein: CASSQDGAAYNEQFF; CDR3 DNA: TGCGCCAGCAGCCAAGATGGAGCAGCCTACAATGAGCAGTTCTTC
CDR3 length: 16; J gene: TRBJ2-1; V gene: TRBV9; clone size: -; D gene: TRBD1; CDR3 protein: CASNDGPGQGVNEQFF; CDR3 DNA: TGTGCCAGCAACGACGGACCGGGACAGGGTGTGAATGAGCAGTTCTTC
CDR3 length: 17; J gene: TRBJ2-2; V gene: TRBV5-1; clone size: -; D gene: TRBD2; CDR3 protein: CASMATSGAGYTGELFF; CDR3 DNA: TGCGCCAGTATGGCGACTAGCGGGGCTGGGTACACCGGGGAGCTGTTTTTT
CDR3 length: 13; J gene: TRBJ2-7; V gene: TRBV29-1; clone size: once; D gene: TRBD1; CDR3 protein: CSVEGTGAYEQYF; CDR3 DNA: TGCAGCGTTGAAGGGACAGGGGCCTACGAGCAGTACTTC
CDR3 length: 13; J gene: TRBJ1-2; V gene: TRBV5-5; clone size: -; D gene: -; CDR3 protein: CASSLRGDYGYTF; CDR3 DNA: TGTGCCAGCAGCTTGCGCGGGGACTATGGCTACACCTTC
CDR3 length: 15; J gene: TRBJ2-7; V gene: TRBV5-6; clone size: -; D gene: -; CDR3 protein: CASSLSLRWVYEQYF; CDR3 DNA: TGTGCCAGCAGCTTGTCCCTGCGGTGGGTCTACGAGCAGTACTTC
CDR3 length: 15; J gene: TRBJ2-5; V gene: TRBV11-2; clone size: -; D gene: -; CDR3 protein: CASSLVGSSAWTQYF; CDR3 DNA: TGTGCCAGCAGCTTAGTGGGCAGTTCGGCCTGGACCCAGTACTTC
CDR3 length: 15; J gene: TRBJ2-7; V gene: TRBV5-1; clone size: -; D gene: -; CDR3 protein: CASSLVGYTSYEQYF; CDR3 DNA: TGCGCCAGCAGCTTGGTGGGTTACACCTCCTACGAGCAGTACTTC
CDR3 length: 15; J gene: TRBJ2-7; V gene: TRBV4-1; clone size: -; D gene: TRBD2; CDR3 protein: CASSLSPGRVYEQYF; CDR3 DNA: TGCGCCAGCAGCCTCTCTCCCGGGAGGGTTTACGAGCAGTACTTC
CDR3 length: 14; J gene: TRBJ1-2; V gene: TRBV13; clone size: -; D gene: -; CDR3 protein: CASSSWTGGYGYTF; CDR3 DNA: TGTGCCAGCAGCTCCTGGACGGGGGGCTATGGCTACACCTTC
CDR3 length: 21; J gene: TRBJ2-1; V gene: TRBV19; clone size: -; D gene: TRBD2; CDR3 protein: CASSTGLAGGPNLSSYNEQFF; CDR3 DNA: TGTGCCAGTAGTACTGGACTAGCGGGAGGACCAAATCTTTCCAGTTACAATGAGCAGTTCTTC
CDR3 length: 11; J gene: TRBJ2-7; V gene: TRBV11-2; clone size: -; D gene: -; CDR3 protein: CASSWGLEQYF; CDR3 DNA: TGTGCCAGCAGCTGGGGGCTTGAGCAGTACTTC
CDR3 length: 15; J gene: TRBJ2-7; V gene: TRBV5-3; clone size: -; D gene: TRBD1; CDR3 protein: CARSLAWTGTYEQYF; CDR3 DNA: TGTGCCAGAAGCTTGGCCTGGACAGGGACCTACGAGCAGTACTTC
CDR3 length: 15; J gene: TRBJ2-7; V gene: TRBV6-6; clone size: -; D gene: TRBD1; CDR3 protein: CASSPQGAVGYEQYF; CDR3 DNA: TGTGCCAGCAGTCCACAGGGGGCGGTAGGGTACGAGCAGTACTTC
CDR3 length: 13; J gene: TRBJ2-7; V gene: TRBV27; clone size: -; D gene: -; CDR3 protein: CASSLSSLSEQYF; CDR3 DNA: TGTGCCAGCAGTTTATCTAGTTTGAGCGAGCAGTACTTC
CDR3 length: 16; J gene: TRBJ2-5; V gene: TRBV11-2; clone size: -; D gene: -; CDR3 protein: CASSLTILAGQETQYF; CDR3 DNA: TGTGCCAGCAGCTTAACAATCCTAGCCGGGCAAGAGACCCAGTACTTC
CDR3 length: 14; J gene: TRBJ2-7; V gene: TRBV2; clone size: -; D gene: TRBD1; CDR3 protein: CASSVNRGYYEQYF; CDR3 DNA: TGTGCCAGCAGTGTTAACAGGGGATACTACGAGCAGTACTTC
CDR3 length: 11; J gene: TRBJ2-3; V gene: TRBV20-1; clone size: -; D gene: -; CDR3 protein: CGLMGTDTQYF; CDR3 DNA: TGCGGCCTCATGGGCACAGATACGCAGTATTTT
CDR3 length: 16; J gene: TRBJ2-5; V gene: TRBV7-2; clone size: -; D gene: TRBD2; CDR3 protein: CASSRWAGGGGKTQYF; CDR3 DNA: TGTGCCAGCAGCCGGTGGGCGGGAGGAGGGGGGAAGACCCAGTACTTC
CDR3 length: 13; J gene: TRBJ2-2; V gene: TRBV4-1; clone size: -; D gene: -; CDR3 protein: CASSQPHTGELFF; CDR3 DNA: TGCGCCAGCAGCCAGCCACACACCGGGGAGCTGTTTTTT
CDR3 length: 16; J gene: TRBJ1-5; V gene: TRBV13; clone size: -; D gene: TRBD1; CDR3 protein: CASSLGGQGGDQPQHF; CDR3 DNA: TGTGCCAGCAGCTTAGGGGGACAGGGAGGGGATCAGCCCCAGCATTTT
CDR3 length: 15; J gene: TRBJ1-1; V gene: TRBV2; clone size: -; D gene: -; CDR3 protein: CASSVARLPNSEAFF; CDR3 DNA: TGTGCCAGCAGCGTTGCCAGGCTTCCAAATTCTGAAGCTTTCTTT
CDR3 length: 15; J gene: TRBJ2-7; V gene: TRBV15; clone size: -; D gene: -; CDR3 protein: CATSRGQGISYEQYF; CDR3 DNA: TGTGCCACCAGCAGAGGGCAGGGAATTTCCTACGAGCAGTACTTC
CDR3 length: 15; J gene: TRBJ2-3; V gene: TRBV2; clone size: -; D gene: -; CDR3 protein: CASGKPGLGTDTQYF; CDR3 DNA: TGTGCCAGCGGGAAGCCGGGACTTGGCACAGATACGCAGTATTTT
CDR3 length: 15; J gene: TRBJ1-1; V gene: TRBV7-6; clone size: -; D gene: -; CDR3 protein: CASSAISGSNTEAFF; CDR3 DNA: TGTGCCAGCAGCGCAATATCAGGGAGTAACACTGAAGCTTTCTTT
CDR3 length: 15; J gene: TRBJ2-7; V gene: TRBV7-9; clone size: -; D gene: -; CDR3 protein: CASSLAGGAGYEQYF; CDR3 DNA: TGTGCCAGCAGCTTAGCGGGGGGAGCGGGCTACGAGCAGTACTTC
CDR3 length: 12; J gene: TRBJ2-1; V gene: TRBV4-1; clone size: -; D gene: -; CDR3 protein: CASSQDTNEQFF; CDR3 DNA: TGCGCCAGCAGCCAAGACACCAATGAGCAGTTCTTC
CDR3 length: 19; J gene: TRBJ2-5; V gene: TRBV10-3; clone size: -; D gene: -; CDR3 protein: CAISESSYLRDTGQETQYF; CDR3 DNA: TGTGCCATCAGTGAGTCCTCATATTTGAGGGACACCGGACAAGAGACCCAGTACTTC
CDR3 length: 12; J gene: TRBJ2-1; V gene: TRBV6-9; clone size: once; D gene: -; CDR3 protein: CASSSLVHEQFF; CDR3 DNA: TGTGCCAGCAGTTCATTGGTCCATGAGCAGTTCTTC
CDR3 length: 20; J gene: TRBJ1-5; V gene: TRBV2; clone size: -; D gene: TRBD1; CDR3 protein: CASSEGGIGTGHYSNQPQHF; CDR3 DNA: TGTGCCAGCAGTGAAGGTGGGATCGGGACAGGACATTATAGCAATCAGCCCCAGCATTTT
CDR3 length: 18; J gene: TRBJ2-7; V gene: TRBV7-2; clone size: -; D gene: TRBD2; CDR3 protein: CASSTLGPGGTIPYEQYF; CDR3 DNA: TGTGCCAGCAGCACCCTTGGGCCGGGAGGAACTATACCCTACGAGCAGTACTTC
CDR3 length: 17; J gene: TRBJ2-4; V gene: TRBV7-2; clone size: -; D gene: -; CDR3 protein: CASSLNEGEGPKNIQYF; CDR3 DNA: TGTGCCAGCAGCTTAAATGAGGGAGAGGGTCCCAAAAACATTCAGTACTTC
CDR3 length: 13; J gene: TRBJ2-1; V gene: TRBV9; clone size: -; D gene: TRBD2; CDR3 protein: CASTSGSYNEQFF; CDR3 DNA: TGTGCCAGTACTAGCGGCTCCTACAATGAGCAGTTCTTC